This T cell receptor (beta chain) was retrieved from a study of OX40 agonist ivuxolimab in advanced cancers. Background for the entire study: The costimulatory receptor OX40 (CD134) was targeted by ivuxolimab, a fully human IgG2 agonistic monoclonal antibody. Intravenous ivuxolimab was administered to patients every 2 weeks at six dose levels: 0.01, 0.1, 0.3, 1.5, 3 and 10 mg/kg. Of the approximately 54 dose-escalation patients, hepatocellular carcinoma was present in approximately 20, melanoma in roughly 15, renal cell carcinoma in 9 and head and neck cancer in 9. The dose-escalation cohort was about 83% male with a mean age of about 60 years, ranging from about 23 to 85. Patients were allowed to have had prior anti-PD-1, anti-PD-L1 or anti-CTLA-4 therapy, and less than 45% of the dose-escalation patients had previously received checkpoint inhibitors. Partial responses occurred in three dose-escalation patients: two with cutaneous melanoma and one with hepatocellular carcinoma. Peripheral TCRbeta sequencing aimed to test whether ivuxolimab altered TCR sequence diversity and caused clonal T-cell expansion. The paper describes the monotherapy dose-escalation part (N of about 57 patients) of the phase I trial of ivuxolimab.

For sequencing of the TCRbeta CDR3 region, genomic DNA was extracted from the sorted cells. TCRbeta CDR3 regions were sequenced using the immunoSEQ Assay. The table was pulled from immuneACCESS by TCRdb, which kept in-frame rearrangements only. Such tables lose some clones; where checked, under half of the loss comes from unresolved V genes, and the rest has no known cause. The sample table holds about 23,000 clones, of which approximately 80% were seen once. 24% of the sample belongs to the ten largest clones. The trial excluded patients who had a history of autoimmune disease or who were on systemic immunosuppression. Peripheral blood for TCR sequencing was collected from all dose cohorts at baseline, on cycle 4 day 1, and on cycle 7 day 1. Samples were obtained from an open-label, multicenter, first-in-human phase I dose-escalation trial of ivuxolimab. Adults with locally advanced or metastatic melanoma, renal cell, hepatocellular, or head and neck squamous cell carcinoma were enrolled in the trial. Before TCR sequencing, CD4+ and CD8+ T cells were separately sorted from peripheral blood.

This clone was picked up a small number of times. Its antigen remains undetermined. Base qualities are not at hand, and no much larger clone is one base apart. General study outcomes and caveats: The antigen specificity of the peripheral T cells that underwent clonal expansion was not determined. On average, CD8+ T cells showed more expanded clones than CD4+ T cells after ivuxolimab. Low levels of normalized T-cell clonal expansion were also seen in some patients who did not respond. Partial responders in the 0.1-3.0 mg/kg groups had among the lowest normalized peripheral clonal expansion, especially among CD8+ T cells. At doses of 0.1 to 3.0 mg/kg, clonal expansion of both CD4+ and CD8+ T cells in blood was seen between baseline and week 6.

This sample comprised CD4+ or CD8+ T cells sorted from blood, obtained in a trial of the OX40 agonist ivuxolimab. The TCR was taken from an adult with an advanced solid tumor such as melanoma, head and neck, liver or kidney cancer.

CDR3 protein: CASLDNSAGELFF. The base sequence is TGTGCCAGCCTTGACAACTCGGCCGGGGAGCTGTTTTTT. The chain is made from TRBV2 and TRBJ2-2; the D gene remains uncertain. Taken from the germline V gene, the CDR1 and CDR2 loops are SNHLY and FYNNEI. The V and J ends are trimmed by 8 bases and 6 bases, leaving 13 bases between them. Spanning cysteine to phenylalanine, the CDR3 consists of 13 amino acids. Only the CDR3 part of the read is kept: 39 bases, read in frame from the first base.